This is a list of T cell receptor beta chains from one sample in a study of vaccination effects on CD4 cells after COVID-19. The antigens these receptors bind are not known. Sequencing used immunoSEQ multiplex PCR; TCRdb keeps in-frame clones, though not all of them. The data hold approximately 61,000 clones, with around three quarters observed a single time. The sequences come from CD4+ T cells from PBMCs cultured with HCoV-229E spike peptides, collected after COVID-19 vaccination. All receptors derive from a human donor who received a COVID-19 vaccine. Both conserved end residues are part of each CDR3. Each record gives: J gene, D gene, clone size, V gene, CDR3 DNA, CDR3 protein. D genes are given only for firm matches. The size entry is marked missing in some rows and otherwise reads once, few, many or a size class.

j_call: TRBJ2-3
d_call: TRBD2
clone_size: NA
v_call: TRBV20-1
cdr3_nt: TGCAGTGCTAGTCCGGGGGGGGCTCGAGATACGCAGTATTTT
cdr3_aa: CSASPGGARDTQYF

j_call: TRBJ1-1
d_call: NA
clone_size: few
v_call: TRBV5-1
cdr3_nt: TGCGCCAGCAGCACGGGGCCAGGGTCCACTGAAGCTTTCTTT
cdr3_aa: CASSTGPGSTEAFF

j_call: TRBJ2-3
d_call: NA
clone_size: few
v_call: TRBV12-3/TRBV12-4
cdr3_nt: TGTGCCAGCAGCCCCGTGGTCACAGATACGCAGTATTTT
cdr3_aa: CASSPVVTDTQYF

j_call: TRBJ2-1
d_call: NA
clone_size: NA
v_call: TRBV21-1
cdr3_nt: TGTGCCAGCAGCAAAAGGGACAGGGTAAATGAGCAGTTCTTC
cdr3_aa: CASSKRDRVNEQFF

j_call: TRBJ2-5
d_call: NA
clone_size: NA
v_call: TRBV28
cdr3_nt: TGTGCCAGCAGTTTACCCCGACCCTTGGGGTCCCAAGAGACCCAGTACTTC
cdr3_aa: CASSLPRPLGSQETQYF

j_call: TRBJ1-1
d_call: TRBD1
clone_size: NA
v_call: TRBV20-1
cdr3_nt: TGCAGTGCTGTACAGGGGATGGAAGCTTTCTTT
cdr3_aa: CSAVQGMEAFF

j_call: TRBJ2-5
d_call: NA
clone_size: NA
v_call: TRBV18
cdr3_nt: TGTGCCAGCTCACCACCCAGTCATCAAGAGACCCAGTACTTC
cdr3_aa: CASSPPSHQETQYF

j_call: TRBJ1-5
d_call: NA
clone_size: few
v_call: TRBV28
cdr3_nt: TGTGCCAGCAGCGTGCTCCAGGATTCCCAGCCCCAGCATTTT
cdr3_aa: CASSVLQDSQPQHF

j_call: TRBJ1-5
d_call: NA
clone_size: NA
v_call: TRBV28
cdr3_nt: TGTGCCAGCCTCCCCGGGGGCCACCTTAGCAATCAGCCCCAGCATTTT
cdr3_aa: CASLPGGHLSNQPQHF

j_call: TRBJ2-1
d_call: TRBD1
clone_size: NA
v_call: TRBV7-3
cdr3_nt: TGTGCCAGCAGCTTGTACAGGGGGCGGATATATCAGCAGTTCTTC
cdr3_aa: CASSLYRGRIYQQFF

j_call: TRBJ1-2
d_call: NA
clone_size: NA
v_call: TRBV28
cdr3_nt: TGTGCCAGCAGGGTCTCCGGGGGGGGGCGCGGCTACACCTTC
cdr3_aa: CASRVSGGGRGYTF

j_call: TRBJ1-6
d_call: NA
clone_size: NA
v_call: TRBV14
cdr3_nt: TGTGCCAGCAGCCAATTGGGTCACTCTAATAATTCACCCCTCCACTTT
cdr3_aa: CASSQLGHSNNSPLHF

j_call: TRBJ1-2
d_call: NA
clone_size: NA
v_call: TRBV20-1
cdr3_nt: TGCAGTGCTAGGGCAGGCTATGGCTACACCTTC
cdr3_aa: CSARAGYGYTF

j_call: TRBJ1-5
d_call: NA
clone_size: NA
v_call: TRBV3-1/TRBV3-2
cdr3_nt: TGTGCCAGCAGCCAATTTCACCCCTGGGGGGGGCCGGGCAATCAGCCCCAGCATTTT
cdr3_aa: CASSQFHPWGGPGNQPQHF

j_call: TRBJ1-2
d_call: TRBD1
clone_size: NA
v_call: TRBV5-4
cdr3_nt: TGTGCCAGCAGCTCGGATGCTAGGACAGGTGACTATGGCTACACCTTC
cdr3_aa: CASSSDARTGDYGYTF

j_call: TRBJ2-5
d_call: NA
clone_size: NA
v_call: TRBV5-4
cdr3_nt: TGTGCCAGCAGCTTACCAGGGTTAGAGACCCAGTACTTC
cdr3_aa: CASSLPGLETQYF

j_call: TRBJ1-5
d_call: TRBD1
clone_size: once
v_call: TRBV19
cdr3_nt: TGTGCCAGTAGTGACAGGGTCCGTCAGCCCCAGCATTTT
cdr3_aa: CASSDRVRQPQHF

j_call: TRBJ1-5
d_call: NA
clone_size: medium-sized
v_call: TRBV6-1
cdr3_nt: TGTGCCAGCAGTGCCATCTATAACTCGGGACCGGGCAATCAGCCCCAGCATTTT
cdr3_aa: CASSAIYNSGPGNQPQHF

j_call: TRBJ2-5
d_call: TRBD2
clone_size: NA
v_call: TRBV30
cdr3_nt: TGTGCCTGGAGTGGACTAGCGGTACGAGAAGAGACCCAGTACTTC
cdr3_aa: CAWSGLAVREETQYF

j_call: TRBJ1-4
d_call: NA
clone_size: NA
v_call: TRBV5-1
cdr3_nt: TGCGCCAGCAGCTTGACAGGGATTGAAAAACTGTTTTTT
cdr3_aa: CASSLTGIEKLFF

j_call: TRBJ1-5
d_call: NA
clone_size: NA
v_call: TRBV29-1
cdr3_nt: TGCAGCGTTGGGACAAGCAATCAGCCCCAGCATTTT
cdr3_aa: CSVGTSNQPQHF

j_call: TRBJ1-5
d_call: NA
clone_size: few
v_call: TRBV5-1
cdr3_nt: TGCGCCAGCAGCTTGGGAGCCGATCAGCCCCAGCATTTT
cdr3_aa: CASSLGADQPQHF

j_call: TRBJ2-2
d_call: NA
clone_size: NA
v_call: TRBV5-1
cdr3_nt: TGCGCCAGCAGCTTGCAGGGTGGGACCGGGGAGCTGTTTTTT
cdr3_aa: CASSLQGGTGELFF

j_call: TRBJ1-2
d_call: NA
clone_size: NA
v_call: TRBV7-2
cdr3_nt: TGTGCCAGCAGCATGCAATCGGGGGTGAAGCCTAACTATGGCTACACCTTC
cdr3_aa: CASSMQSGVKPNYGYTF

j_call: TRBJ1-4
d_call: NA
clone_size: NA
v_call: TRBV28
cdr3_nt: TGTGCCAGCTACGGACAGCAGCGCGAAAAACTGTTTTTT
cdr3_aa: CASYGQQREKLFF

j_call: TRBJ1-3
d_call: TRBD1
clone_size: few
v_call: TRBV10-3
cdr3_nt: TGTGCCATCATCAAGACAGGGACGAACACCATATATTTT
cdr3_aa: CAIIKTGTNTIYF

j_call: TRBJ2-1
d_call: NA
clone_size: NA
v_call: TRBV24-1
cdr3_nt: TGTGCCACCAGGGATTACAATGAGCAGTTCTTC
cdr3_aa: CATRDYNEQFF

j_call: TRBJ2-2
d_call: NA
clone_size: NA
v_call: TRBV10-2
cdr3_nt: TGCGCCAGCAGTGAGTCATTCGGGGAGCTGTTTTTT
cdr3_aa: CASSESFGELFF

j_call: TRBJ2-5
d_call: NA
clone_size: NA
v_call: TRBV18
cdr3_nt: TGTGCCAGCTCAAAATATACAGTTAGTGAAGAGACCCAGTACTTC
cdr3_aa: CASSKYTVSEETQYF

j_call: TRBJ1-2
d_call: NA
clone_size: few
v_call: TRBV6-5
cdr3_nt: TGTGCCAGCAGTTACTCGGTAAACTATGGCTACACCTTC
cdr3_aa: CASSYSVNYGYTF

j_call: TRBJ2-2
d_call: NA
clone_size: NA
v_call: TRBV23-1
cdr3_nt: TGCGCCAGCAGTCGCAGGGTGTCCGGGGAGCTGTTTTTT
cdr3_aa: CASSRRVSGELFF

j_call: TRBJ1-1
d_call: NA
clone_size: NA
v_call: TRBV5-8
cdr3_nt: TGTGCCAGCAGCTTTCGGGATACGAAACCTGGAGCTTTCTTT
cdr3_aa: CASSFRDTKPGAFF

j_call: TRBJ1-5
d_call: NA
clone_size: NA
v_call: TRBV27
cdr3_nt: TGTGCCAGCAGTTTGGATAGGGAAAGGCCCCAGCATTTT
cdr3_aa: CASSLDRERPQHF

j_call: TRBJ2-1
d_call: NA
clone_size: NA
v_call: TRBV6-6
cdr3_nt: TGTGCCAGCAGGGGTCAGGGGATCTCTTACAATGAGCAGTTCTTC
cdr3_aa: CASRGQGISYNEQFF

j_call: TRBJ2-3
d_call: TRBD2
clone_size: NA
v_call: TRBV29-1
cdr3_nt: TGCAGCGTTCGGCCGGGTTCAAGCGGGGGAACAGATACGCAGTATTTT
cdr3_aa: CSVRPGSSGGTDTQYF

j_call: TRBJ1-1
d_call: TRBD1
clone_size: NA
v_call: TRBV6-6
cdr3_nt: TGTGCCAGCAGTCCCGACCGGACAGGGGGCGCGGGCACTGAAGCTTTCTTT
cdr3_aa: CASSPDRTGGAGTEAFF

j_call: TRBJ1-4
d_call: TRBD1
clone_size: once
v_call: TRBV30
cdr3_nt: TGTGCCTGGAGTGTAGGTTACAGGGGAAGTGAAAAACTGTTTTTT
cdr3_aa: CAWSVGYRGSEKLFF